This TCR beta chain was sequenced for a study of regulatory T cells in long-lasting Graves disease. Time point here: newly diagnosed GD, antithyroid drugs for less than 3 months. Generation of the TCR library employed RNA extracted from PBMCs. The table lists this clonotype with a count of one. Relying on iRepertoire HTBI primers and Arm-PCR of CDR3 regions, the team built TCR beta libraries. TCRdb reprocessed the multiplex PCR reads with MiXCR, giving one entry per CDR3 protein. This sample has about 540,000 distinct CDR3 sequences, with around an eighth found just once. Trimming removed 5 bases at V and 5 bases at J, with 15 bases between. Germline CDR1 is SNHLY and CDR2 is FYNNEI. CDR3 size: 14 residues. Separately, the same data were catalogued under a study of T cells in Graves' hyperthyroidism and ophthalmopathy.

This TCR was sampled from a man aged 25 to 40 with Graves disease. The chain has TRBV2 and TRBJ1-2; possible D gene TRBD1, 6 bases. The sequences come from peripheral blood mononuclear cells (PBMCs), collected at new diagnosis, from a patient treated with antithyroid drugs. CDR3 residues: CASSINTGQYGYTF. The CDR3 nucleotides read TGTGCCAGCAGTATTAATACAGGGCAATATGGCTACACCTTC.